This record looks at one T cell receptor (beta chain) sequence and its context. The data originate from a study of high-grade serous ovarian cancer treatment subgroups. The repertoire was sequenced with immunoSEQ multiplex PCR; TCRdb's copy has only in-frame clones and lacks some. This repertoire shows approximately 6,200 clones, around 72% found once; its top ten account for more than 9%. The tumor samples were collected prior to definitive surgery or chemotherapy. Germline V CDR1 and CDR2: SEHNR, FQNEAQ (reference sequence). The V segment lost 2 bases and the J segment 4 bases; nucleotides outside the gene matches: 4. The CDR3 has 14 amino acids.

V gene TRBV7-9 combines with J gene TRBJ2-5; 7 positions agree with TRBD2. Input material: tumor tissue. This sequence originates from a human donor with high-grade serous ovarian cancer. The CDR3 sequence is CASSLLSGVETQYF. CDR3 DNA: TGTGCCAGCAGCTTATTAAGCGGGGTAGAGACCCAGTACTTC. Looking up the rest from reference TRBV7-9 and TRBJ2-5 gives the full variable domain: DTGVSQNPRHKITKRGQNVTFRCDPISEHNRLYWYRQTLGQGPEFLTYFQNEAQLEKSRLLSDRFSAERPKGSFSTLEIQRTEQGDSAMYLCASSLLSGVETQYFGPGTRLLVL.